This T cell receptor beta chain was sequenced during a study of beta chain features in type 1 diabetes. Study in general: Patients were similar to healthy donors in age and gender (as well as in cell yields). Findings of the study overall: Moderate yet significant TCRB CDR3 shortening was seen in Type 1 diabetes patients in all four CD4+ subsets. Using cDNA template may skew counts toward highly expressing activated cells.

All of the isolated RNA was reverse transcribed, so expressed TCRB transcripts were sequenced. Sequenced naive, central memory and regulatory T cell samples produced an average of around 4 million reads. Assay: immunoSEQ multiplex PCR; the TCRdb copy retains only in-frame clones and omits some. The data hold roughly 290,000 clones, with 14% to 15% observed a single time. Germline CDR1 reads GTSNPN; CDR2 reads SVGIG (reference sequence). V lost 1 base and J 8 bases, leaving 17 bases between the germline ends. CDR3 size: 14 residues. This clone was counted only a few times. Its target is unknown. The chain recombines TRBV30 with TRBJ2-5, with D perhaps matching TRBD1 (5 bases). The TCR comes from a man aged 18 to 30 with type 1 diabetes. Sequenced: naive CD4+ T cells from blood. The DNA for the CDR3 is TGTGCCTGGAGTGAAACCGCTCAAACAGGCACCCAGTACTTC. Translated: CAWSETAQTGTQYF.